This T cell receptor beta chain was sequenced during a study of blood T cell repertoires in COVID-19. This clone was seen once. While infection was still active, Seattle patients were enrolled and then followed longitudinally. Germline trimming cut 5 bases from V and 2 bases from J; bases unmatched to any gene: 3. The CDR3 extends over 14 amino acids. Per the germline V gene, CDR1 is MRHNA and CDR2 is SNTAGT. Assay used: immunoSEQ multiplex PCR; TCRdb lists only in-frame clones, some missing. The table shows 400,000 or so clones, with around 90% occurring only once. The chain links TRBV6-4 to TRBJ2-1, with 7 nucleotides matching TRBD2. This TCR came from a man aged 18 to 35 with COVID-19, enrolled during active disease. The sequenced material came from peripheral blood. CDR3 DNA sequence: TGTGCCAGCAGTCTAACTAGCGCCTACAATGAGCAGTTCTTC. Translation gives CASSLTSAYNEQFF.